This T cell receptor beta chain was identified during a study of CD8+ T cells in alopecia areata. Background on the study: Skin was taken from approximately 6-13-month-old C3H/HeJ graft donors that had spontaneous alopecia and grafted onto approximately 6-10-week-old female C3H/HeJ mice.

Only a few counts were recorded for this clone. Its antigen is not identified. Genes here carry mouse names. The sequence runs out 4 residues before the end of the CDR3; the remainder is reconstructed from the germline J gene. The CDR3 sequence is 16 residues long. Germline-derived CDR1 and CDR2 are NSQYPW and LRSPGD (reference sequence). The V segment lost 3 bases and the J segment 0 bases; nucleotides outside the gene matches: 3. Once RNA had been extracted, it was reverse transcribed into cDNA to act as the sequencing template. Method: immunoSEQ multiplex PCR; TCRdb's copy keeps in-frame clones and lacks some. The repertoire consists of 15,000 to 20,000 clones, none detected only once. Researchers sorted pooled cutaneous lymph node cells on the basis of CD4, CD8alpha, NKG2D, NKG2ACE and other markers. Regarding the study as a whole: Scalp samples also yield sequences from resident alphabeta T cells of normal skin. Mice showed TCR sharing more clearly than patients did, possibly owing to HLA.

Sequencing was carried out using CD8+ T cells sorted from a lymph node. This clonotype was sampled from a C3H/HeJ mouse with alopecia areata. Mouse strain MHC haplotype: H2-k. The chain joins TRBV1 to TRBJ1-4; TRBD1 matches 8 bases. Incomplete CDR3 DNA: TGCACCTGCAGTGCCGACAGGGGAATTTCCAACGAA. The encoded protein is CTCSADRGISNE. The full-length CDR3 reads as CTCSADRGISNERLFF.